A single sample is the source of the 20 T cell receptor beta chains below, sequenced in a study of blood T cell repertoires in COVID-19. TCRdb's table, derived via immunoSEQ multiplex PCR, lists solely in-frame clones and lacks some. The sample holds approximately 170,000 clones, roughly nine tenths seen once. The sequencing input was peripheral blood. These receptors were obtained from a woman between 55 and 75 years old with COVID-19, enrolled during active disease.

The V gene is TRBV6-6, the J gene TRBJ2-7; 9 bases align to TRBD1. This CDR3 has 15 amino acids. Unmatched junction bases numbered 7, after V lost 7 bases and J lost 0 bases. Germline CDR1 is MNHNY and CDR2 is SVGAGI (reference sequence). The CDR3 DNA follows: TGTGCCAGCACCCCCGGACAGGGGAGCTCCTACGAGCAGTACTTC. Residues: CASTPGQGSSYEQYF.

This sequence joins TRBV19 and TRBJ1-2; TRBD1 matches 10 bases. The CDR3 totals 14 residues. With V trimmed by 6 bases and J by 8 bases, 9 bases remained unmatched. Germline lookup yields CDR1 LNHDA and CDR2 SQIVND (reference sequence). The CDR3 sequence is CASRLGDRGQGYTF. The CDR3 nucleotides are TGTGCCAGTAGACTCGGGGACAGGGGACAAGGCTACACCTTC. Together with reference TRBV19 and TRBJ1-2, the CDR3 gives the full variable domain: DGGITQSPKYLFRKEGQNVTLSCEQNLNHDAMYWYRQDPGQGLRLIYYSQIVNDFQKGDIAEGYSVSREKKESFPLTVTSAQKNPTAFYLCASRLGDRGQGYTFGSGTRLTVV.

This chain uses TRBV24-1 with TRBJ2-5, with 9 bases lining up with TRBD1. With 0 bases clipped from V and 5 bases from J, the junction kept 3 bases outside the gene matches. The CDR3 sequence is 15 residues long. Germline lookup yields CDR1 KGHDR and CDR2 SFDVKD. CDR3 loop: CATSDLGQGHETQYF. The CDR3 region has the DNA TGTGCCACCAGTGATTTGGGACAGGGGCACGAGACCCAGTACTTC.

The chain combines TRBV7-2 with TRBJ2-5; maybe TRBD2 (6 bases). Germline lookup yields CDR1 SGHTA and CDR2 FQGNSA. The CDR3 covers 15 residues. Trimming stripped 4 bases from V and 4 bases from J, with 16 bases between. CDR3 DNA: TGTGCCAGCAGCTCCCGCGGGGAAATTGGAGAGACCCAGTACTTC. Translating it yields CASSSRGEIGETQYF.

The V and J genes are TRBV6-2 or TRBV6-3 and TRBJ2-5; 7 bases are a match to TRBD2. V lost 6 bases, J lost 1 base, and 8 bases stayed unmatched. The CDR3 spans 15 residues. Per the germline V gene, CDR1 is MNHEY and CDR2 is SVGEGT. This CDR3 is CASSSGTKLQETQYF. The CDR3 nucleotides are TGTGCCAGCAGCTCCGGGACTAAGCTCCAAGAGACCCAGTACTTC.

V is TRBV18 and J is TRBJ1-5; TRBD1 matches at 8 bases. The trim removed 3 bases at V and 3 bases at J, leaving 4 bases unmatched. Germline V CDR1 and CDR2: KGHSH, LQKENI. The CDR3 is made up of 15 amino acids. The CDR3 DNA sequence: TGTGCCAGCTCACCCCCGGACAGGGCCAATCAGCCCCAGCATTTT. Translation gives CASSPPDRANQPQHF.

The chain employs TRBV7-9 and TRBJ1-6; TRBD1 matches 12 bases. The CDR3 totals 16 residues. V was clipped by 6 bases and J by 8 bases; unmatched bases: 8. Germline CDR1 and CDR2: SEHNR and FQNEAQ (reference sequence). The CDR3 loop is CASSSGTGGWDSPLHF. For the CDR3, the DNA is TGTGCCAGCAGTTCCGGGACAGGGGGCTGGGATTCACCCCTCCACTTT.

The V and J genes are TRBV19 and TRBJ1-6; 9 positions match TRBD1. Trimming removed 7 bases from V and 9 bases from J; junction bases left unmatched: 13. Germline CDR1 reads LNHDA; CDR2 reads SQIVND (reference sequence). There are 16 residues in the CDR3. This CDR3 reads CASKGGRQGVGSPLHF. The CDR3 nucleotides read TGTGCCAGTAAAGGTGGGCGACAGGGGGTTGGTTCACCCCTCCACTTT.

The chain employs TRBV12-3 or TRBV12-4 and TRBJ2-3, with D maybe TRBD1 (5 bases). V was clipped by 4 bases and J by 11 bases, with 13 bases between them. The CDR3 has 12 amino acids. This chain's CDR3 is CASSSGGAKQYF. For the CDR3, the DNA is TGTGCCAGCAGTTCGGGTGGGGCAAAGCAGTATTTT.

The V and J genes are TRBV19 and TRBJ2-7, with 7 bases aligning to TRBD2. Germline-derived CDR1 and CDR2 are LNHDA and SQIVND (reference sequence). This CDR3 contains 14 residues. The junction had 6 bases not matched to a gene; V was cut back by 4 bases and J by 3 bases. In DNA, the CDR3 is TGTGCCAGTAGTAAGGGCGGGAGTTACTACGAGCAGTACTTC. Amino acid sequence: CASSKGGSYYEQYF.

The CDR3 loop reads CASSWGQGDQPQHF. The DNA of the CDR3 is TGTGCCAGCAGTTGGGGACAGGGGGATCAGCCCCAGCATTTT. The chain carries TRBV28 and TRBJ1-5; 11 nucleotides agree with TRBD1. The CDR3 extends over 14 amino acids. Per germline, CDR1 MDHEN and CDR2 SYDVKM. Trimming removed 4 bases from V and 5 bases from J; junction bases left unmatched: 1.

This chain joins TRBV10-3 and TRBJ1-4; 9 positions agree with TRBD1. Germline V gene sequence: CDR1 ENHRY, CDR2 SYGVKD. V was clipped by 2 bases and J by 5 bases; unmatched bases: 0. The CDR3 is made up of 14 amino acids. In nucleotides, the CDR3 is TGTGCCATCAGTGAGACAGGGGGCAATGAAAAACTGTTTTTT. As protein: CAISETGGNEKLFF.

The rearrangement uses TRBV10-3 and TRBJ1-1; weak D call: TRBD1 (5 bases). Germline CDR1 and CDR2: ENHRY and SYGVKD. The V and J ends lost 3 bases and 0 bases respectively, with 11 bases between them. The CDR3 spans 15 residues. This chain's CDR3 is CAISELRGLNTEAFF. CDR3 nucleotide sequence: TGTGCCATCAGTGAACTAAGGGGCCTGAACACTGAAGCTTTCTTT.

This sequence joins TRBV6-2 or TRBV6-3 and TRBJ1-5; D ambiguous. V was clipped by 0 bases and J by 5 bases, with 5 bases between them. Germline V gives CDR1 MNHEY, CDR2 SVGEGT. The CDR3 contains 13 residues. CDR3: CASSYSEDQPQHF. The CDR3 DNA sequence: TGTGCCAGCAGTTACTCGGAGGATCAGCCCCAGCATTTT.

The rearrangement joins TRBV7-2 to TRBJ2-7; tentative D call: TRBD1 (6 bases). CDR3 length: 13 residues. Germline CDR1 reads SGHTA; CDR2 reads FQGNSA. The V gene lost 3 bases and the J gene lost 5 bases, with 11 bases spanning the gap. The CDR3 region has the DNA TGTGCCAGCAGCTTCCAGGGGAAGGACGAGCAGTACTTC. Amino acid sequence: CASSFQGKDEQYF.

This clone was detected a few times. Other nucleotide sequences from this sample produce the same CDR3. The chain employs TRBV29-1 and TRBJ1-1; 9 nucleotides line up with TRBD1. Germline values: CDR1 SQVTM, CDR2 ANQGSEA. The V gene end was trimmed by 4 bases and the J gene end by 4 bases; junction bases not matched to a gene: 1. The CDR3 totals 12 residues. CDR3 coding DNA: TGCAGCGTTGTGACAGGGGGCACTGAAGCTTTCTTT. The encoded protein is CSVVTGGTEAFF.

The rearrangement joins TRBV29-1 to TRBJ1-2; TRBD1 agrees at 12 bases. CDR1 and CDR2 from the germline V gene are SQVTM and ANQGSEA. CDR3 length: 17 residues. V gave up 6 bases and J gave up 2 bases; unmatched junction bases: 13. The CDR3 region has the DNA TGCAGCGTATACTCCGGGACAGGGGGCGCTGCAAACTATGGCTACACCTTC. Protein product: CSVYSGTGGAANYGYTF. Full variable domain (missing parts from reference TRBV29-1 and TRBJ1-2): SAVISQKPSRDICQRGTSLTIQCQVDSQVTMMFWYRQQPGQSLTLIATANQGSEATYESGFVIDKFPISRPNLTFSTLTVSNMSPEDSSIYLCSVYSGTGGAANYGYTFGSGTRLTVV.

This chain connects TRBV30 to TRBJ2-1; 11 bases align to TRBD2. The CDR3 totals 16 residues. Germline V CDR1 and CDR2: GTSNPN, SVGIG (reference sequence). J lost 6 bases, V lost 0 bases, and 7 bases had no gene match. CDR3 amino acids: CAWSVKTSGNFNEQFF. The CDR3 DNA is TGTGCCTGGAGTGTGAAGACTAGCGGGAACTTCAATGAGCAGTTCTTC.

The chain couples TRBV5-1 to TRBJ2-2; possibly TRBD2 for D (6 bases). Per germline, CDR1 SGHRS and CDR2 YFSETQ. The ends were cut back, 0 bases at V and 4 bases at J, with 13 bases in the middle. The CDR3 length is 16 residues. CDR3 sequence: CASSLVIGGVTGELFF. DNA of the CDR3: TGCGCCAGCAGCTTGGTGATTGGAGGGGTCACCGGGGAGCTGTTTTTT.

As concerns this clone: Other DNA sequences in this specimen translate into the identical CDR3. The rearrangement links TRBV19 to TRBJ2-7; a weak D match, TRBD1 (5 bases). V was shortened by 3 bases and J by 3 bases, with 15 bases between the two germline ends. Germline V gene sequence: CDR1 LNHDA, CDR2 SQIVND (reference sequence). CDR3 size: 15 residues. The CDR3 region is CASSIEGAFVYEQYF. In DNA, the CDR3 is TGTGCCAGTAGTATCGAAGGGGCTTTCGTCTACGAGCAGTACTTC.